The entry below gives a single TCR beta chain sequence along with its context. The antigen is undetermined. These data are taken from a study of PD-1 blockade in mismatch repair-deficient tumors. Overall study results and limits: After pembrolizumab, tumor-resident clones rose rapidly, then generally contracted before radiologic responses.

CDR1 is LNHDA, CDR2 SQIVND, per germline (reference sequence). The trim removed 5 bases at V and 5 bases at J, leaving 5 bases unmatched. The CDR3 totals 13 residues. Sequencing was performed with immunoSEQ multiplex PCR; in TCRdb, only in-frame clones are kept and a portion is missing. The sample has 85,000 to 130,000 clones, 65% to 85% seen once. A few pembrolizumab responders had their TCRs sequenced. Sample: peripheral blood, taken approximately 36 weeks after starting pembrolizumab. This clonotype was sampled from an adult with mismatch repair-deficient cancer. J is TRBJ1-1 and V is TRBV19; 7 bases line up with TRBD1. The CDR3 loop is CASSRRGYTEAFF. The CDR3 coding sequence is TGTGCCAGTAGTCGCAGGGGGTATACTGAAGCTTTCTTT.